This T cell receptor beta chain originates from a study of regulatory T cells in long-lasting Graves disease. Across the study: Graves' cases, newly diagnosed, had used antithyroid drugs under 3 months.

Study-wide results and limits: TCR diversity in persistent Graves' patients was below that of newly diagnosed ones.

This sample's time point: newly diagnosed GD, antithyroid drugs for less than 3 months. From PBMCs, RNA was extracted and then used to make the TCR library. Germline V gene data show CDR1 as LGHNA and CDR2 as YSLEER. Trimming took off 3 bases at V and 4 bases at J, with 11 bases between the two ends. The CDR3 covers 14 residues. As to this clonotype: The antigen is not known.

According to the study, TCR beta libraries were built with iRepertoire HTBI primers and CDR3-region Arm-PCR. TCRdb re-called the multiplex PCR reads through MiXCR, storing one row per CDR3 protein. The table shows a few hundred thousand distinct CDR3 sequences, with roughly 15% occurring only once. This sample was also put to use in a study of T cells in Graves' hyperthyroidism and ophthalmopathy. From that study: Disease duration under 2 months; hyperthyroidism patients were aged 18 to 65.

The TCR sequence derives from a woman aged 40 to 50 with Graves disease. The specimen was peripheral blood mononuclear cells (PBMCs), collected at new diagnosis, from a patient treated with antithyroid drugs. The genes are TRBV4-3 and TRBJ2-3; no clear D. CDR3 protein: CASSHRANSDTQYF. CDR3 DNA: TGCGCCAGCAGCCACCGGGCAAACTCAGATACGCAGTATTTT.